The 20 T cell receptor beta chains given below trace back to one sample, sequenced in a study of shared clonotypes between healthy human individuals. Sequencing used immunoSEQ multiplex PCR; TCRdb keeps in-frame clones, though not all of them. The table includes about 580,000 clones, about 98% detected once. As defined, naive CD8 cells were CD45RO-negative and positively selected for CCR7, with terminally differentiated effector memory CD45RA+ cells excluded. The material sequenced was naive CD8+ T cells sorted from blood. All receptors derive from a man aged 25-45 years in good health.

This chain connects TRBV27 to TRBJ2-7; maybe TRBD1 (6 bases). Per germline, CDR1 MNHEY and CDR2 SMNVEV (reference sequence). The CDR3 extends over 14 amino acids. The V end lost 6 bases, the J end lost 5 bases, and 17 bases lay between the germline ends. The CDR3 DNA follows: TGTGCCAGCAGAGTAGGGGGAGCGCCCCACGAGCAGTACTTC. Protein: CASRVGGAPHEQYF.

The chain has TRBV29-1 and TRBJ2-1; 16 bases fit TRBD2. The germline gives CDR1 SQVTM, CDR2 ANQGSEA. This CDR3 is 16 amino acids long. V lost 3 bases to trimming and J lost 2 bases; unmatched junction nucleotides: 1. In nucleotides, the CDR3 is TGCAGCGTTGATGGGACTAGCGGGAGGGCCTACAATGAGCAGTTCTTC. This gives the protein CSVDGTSGRAYNEQFF.

This chain connects TRBV27 to TRBJ2-1; D not certain. The CDR3 loop spans 17 amino acids. CDR1 MNHEY and CDR2 SMNVEV come from the germline V gene (reference sequence). Between the trimmed V and J ends, which lost 2 bases and 8 bases, there was a span of 22 bases. This chain's CDR3 is CASSLNHYMSMDDEQFF. The CDR3 coding sequence is TGTGCCAGCAGTTTAAATCATTATATGTCCATGGACGATGAGCAGTTCTTC.

As for this clone: The germline gene is not matched at one end of the junction; a read error may be the cause. The V gene is TRBV7-7, the J gene TRBJ2-3; D is unresolved. There are 13 residues in the CDR3. Germline V gene data show CDR1 as SSHAT and CDR2 as FNYEAQ (reference sequence). As DNA, the CDR3 is TGTGCTAGCAGTCATCGGCTGGGAGATACGCAGTATTTT. This translates into CASSHRLGDTQYF. Together with reference TRBV7-7 and TRBJ2-3, the CDR3 gives the full variable domain: GAGVSQSPRYKVTKRGQDVTLRCDPISSHATLYWYQQALGQGPEFLTYFNYEAQPDKSGLPSDRFSAERPEGSISTLTIQRTEQRDSAMYRCASSHRLGDTQYFGPGTRLTVL.

The chain links TRBV19 to TRBJ2-5; D may be TRBD1 or TRBD2 (5 bases each). The V end lost 3 bases, the J end lost 3 bases, and 14 bases lay between the germline ends. The CDR3 is made up of 15 amino acids. Germline-derived CDR1 and CDR2 are LNHDA and SQIVND (reference sequence). DNA of the CDR3: TGTGCCAGTAGTATGTTCTTGTTGGGGGAAGAGACCCAGTACTTC. Its translation: CASSMFLLGEETQYF.

The chain has TRBV27 and TRBJ1-5; no definite D call. The CDR3 consists of 16 residues. Germline loops: CDR1 MNHEY, CDR2 SMNVEV (reference sequence). Deletions cut 1 base from V and 2 bases from J, with 12 bases between. The CDR3 sequence is CASSLLSEMGNQPQHF. CDR3 coding DNA: TGTGCCAGCAGTTTATTGAGTGAGATGGGCAATCAGCCCCAGCATTTT.

This chain links TRBV4-1 with TRBJ1-1; tentatively, D is TRBD1 (5 bases). V lost 4 bases, J lost 2 bases, and 17 bases lay in between. CDR3 length: 16 amino acids. Germline lookup yields CDR1 MGHRA and CDR2 YSYEKL. This chain's CDR3 is CASSRQGRDGNTEAFF. CDR3 DNA: TGCGCCAGCAGCCGTCAAGGGCGGGACGGAAACACTGAAGCTTTCTTT.

The rearrangement uses TRBV9 and TRBJ1-2; TRBD1 matches 8 bases. This CDR3 is built from 13 residues. V lost 6 bases, J lost 2 bases, and 3 bases stayed unmatched. Germline V gene data show CDR1 as SGDLS and CDR2 as YYNGEE. The CDR3 sequence: CASTWTGNYGYTF. Written as DNA, the CDR3 is TGTGCCAGCACTTGGACAGGGAACTATGGCTACACCTTC.

This chain uses TRBV5-1 with TRBJ2-1, with 10 bases identical to TRBD2. Trimming took 0 bases from V and 5 from J; bases not matched to a gene: 2. This CDR3 contains 15 residues. Germline V gene lookup returns CDR1 SGHRS and CDR2 YFSETQ. The CDR3 reads CASSLGTSGDNEQFF. The CDR3, as DNA: TGCGCCAGCAGCTTGGGGACTAGCGGCGACAATGAGCAGTTCTTC.

The gene calls are TRBV5-4 and TRBJ1-5; D is possibly TRBD1 (5 bases). Trimming stripped 3 bases from V and 2 bases from J, with 6 bases between. The length of the CDR3 is 13 residues. The germline gives CDR1 SGHNT, CDR2 YYREEE (reference sequence). In DNA form, the CDR3 reads TGTGCCAGCAGCTCGGGGGGCAATCAGCCCCAGCATTTT. As protein: CASSSGGNQPQHF.

This clone was observed a single time. This chain uses TRBV5-1 with TRBJ2-5; 7 bases align to TRBD2. Germline CDR1 and CDR2: SGHRS and YFSETQ. CDR3 length: 15 amino acids. V lost 0 bases to trimming and J lost 3 bases; unmatched junction nucleotides: 5. The CDR3 DNA reads as TGCGCCAGCAGCTTGGATGAGCGGGGTAAAGAGACCCAGTACTTC. It specifies CASSLDERGKETQYF. Looking up the rest from reference TRBV5-1 and TRBJ2-5 gives the full variable domain: KAGVTQTPRYLIKTRGQQVTLSCSPISGHRSVSWYQQTPGQGLQFLFEYFSETQRNKGNFPGRFSGRQFSNSRSEMNVSTLELGDSALYLCASSLDERGKETQYFGPGTRLLVL.

Comments on this clone: Other DNA sequences in this specimen translate into the identical CDR3. The J gene is TRBJ2-3, the V gene TRBV7-6; the D is unclear. In germline, CDR1 is SGHVS, CDR2 FNYEAQ. V lost 1 base, J lost 0 bases, and 5 bases lay in between. The CDR3 contains 14 residues. CDR3 in amino acids: CASSLVGSTDTQYF. The CDR3 DNA follows: TGTGCCAGCAGCTTAGTGGGTAGCACAGATACGCAGTATTTT.

The rearrangement joins TRBV27 to TRBJ1-3; 7 bases align to TRBD1. This CDR3 has 19 residues. The V gene end was trimmed by 6 bases and the J gene end by 0 bases; junction bases not matched to a gene: 17. Germline CDR1 MNHEY, CDR2 SMNVEV (reference sequence). CDR3 sequence reads: CASRTYAPTGPLSGNTIYF. DNA for the CDR3: TGTGCCAGCAGAACCTATGCCCCGACAGGGCCCCTCTCTGGAAACACCATATATTTT.

The genes are TRBV2 and TRBJ1-1; a possible D gene is TRBD1 (5 bases). Trimming took off 7 bases at V and 4 bases at J, with 19 bases between the two ends. Germline V gene sequence: CDR1 SNHLY, CDR2 FYNNEI. This CDR3 is built from 15 residues. CDR3: CASTPPEGRGTEAFF. As DNA, the CDR3 is TGTGCCAGCACCCCCCCGGAGGGGAGGGGCACTGAAGCTTTCTTT.

CDR3 in DNA: TGTGCCAGCAGTTTATCTTGGGGGCTGGGCACTGAAGCTTTCTTT. It is translated as CASSLSWGLGTEAFF. The chain employs TRBV27 and TRBJ1-1; D is perhaps TRBD1 (6 bases). With 0 bases removed from V and 4 bases from J, the gap between germline ends came to 12 bases. This CDR3 spans 15 amino acids. Germline V gene sequence: CDR1 MNHEY, CDR2 SMNVEV (reference sequence).

The CDR3 coding sequence is TGCGCCAGCAGCGGGACTAGCGGGAGAGTGGCCAATGAGCAGTTCTTC. Protein: CASSGTSGRVANEQFF. J is TRBJ2-1 and V is TRBV5-1, with 14 bases matching TRBD2. The CDR3 contains 16 residues. CDR1 and CDR2 from the germline V gene are SGHRS and YFSETQ. Trimming took 4 bases from V and 6 from J; bases not matched to a gene: 6.

The chain is built from TRBV27 and TRBJ2-3, with 14 bases aligning to TRBD2. Germline V lookup: CDR1 MNHEY, CDR2 SMNVEV (reference sequence). Trimming at V came to 5 bases and at J to 5 bases, leaving 3 bases not matched to a gene. The CDR3 loop spans 15 amino acids. The CDR3 region is CASSPGLAGVDTQYF. CDR3 sequence (DNA): TGTGCCAGCAGTCCGGGACTAGCGGGAGTAGATACGCAGTATTTT.

This rearrangement joins TRBV27 to TRBJ2-7; possibly TRBD1 or TRBD2 for D (6 bases each). Germline CDR1 MNHEY, CDR2 SMNVEV (reference sequence). CDR3 length: 13 amino acids. The ends were cut back, 4 bases at V and 6 bases at J, with 13 bases in the middle. In DNA form, the CDR3 reads TGTGCCAGCAGTTACCCCGGGGGCCCCGAGCAGTACTTC. As protein: CASSYPGGPEQYF.

The V and J genes are TRBV27 and TRBJ2-5, with 9 bases matching TRBD1. The CDR3 consists of 14 residues. The germline V gene encodes CDR1 MNHEY and CDR2 SMNVEV (reference sequence). The J segment lost 4 bases and the V segment lost 0 bases, leaving 0 bases of the junction unmatched. This chain's CDR3 is CASSLSTGGETQYF. DNA of the CDR3: TGTGCCAGCAGTTTATCGACAGGGGGAGAGACCCAGTACTTC.

The chain joins TRBV5-6 to TRBJ2-1; no clear D gene. The CDR3 totals 15 residues. Germline assignment: CDR1 SGHDT and CDR2 YYEEEE. Trimming left V 5 bases short and J 5 bases short, with 17 bases between. The CDR3 here is CASRRAGTVHNEQFF. The DNA for the CDR3 is TGTGCCAGCAGACGGGCCGGAACCGTGCACAATGAGCAGTTCTTC.